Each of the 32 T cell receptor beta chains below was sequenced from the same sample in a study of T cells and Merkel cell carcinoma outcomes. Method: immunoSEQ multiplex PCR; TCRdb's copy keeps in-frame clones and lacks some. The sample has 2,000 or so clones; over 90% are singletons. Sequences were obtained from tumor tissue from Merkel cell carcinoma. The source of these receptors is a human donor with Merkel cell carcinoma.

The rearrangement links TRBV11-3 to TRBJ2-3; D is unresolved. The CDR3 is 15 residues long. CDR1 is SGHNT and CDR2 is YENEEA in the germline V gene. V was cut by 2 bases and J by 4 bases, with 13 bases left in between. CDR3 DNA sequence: TGTGCCAGCAGCTTATCATTAGGTGGGGCAGATACGCAGTATTTT. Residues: CASSLSLGGADTQYF.

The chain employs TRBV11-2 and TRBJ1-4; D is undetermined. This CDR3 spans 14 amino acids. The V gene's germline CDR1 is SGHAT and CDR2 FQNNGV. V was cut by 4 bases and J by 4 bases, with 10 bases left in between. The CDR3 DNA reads TGTGCCAGCAGCTCTGGACTCTATAATGAAAAACTGTTTTTT. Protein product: CASSSGLYNEKLFF. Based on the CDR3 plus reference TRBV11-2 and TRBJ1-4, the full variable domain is EAGVAQSPRYKIIEKRQSVAFWCNPISGHATLYWYQQILGQGPKLLIQFQNNGVVDDSQLPKDRFSAERLKGVDSTLKIQPAKLEDSAVYLCASSSGLYNEKLFFGSGTQLSVL.

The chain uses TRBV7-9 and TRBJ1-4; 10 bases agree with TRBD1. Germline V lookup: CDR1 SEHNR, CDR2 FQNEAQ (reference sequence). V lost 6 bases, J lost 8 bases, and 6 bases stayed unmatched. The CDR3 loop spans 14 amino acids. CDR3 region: CASSTGQGGEKLFF. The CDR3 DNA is TGTGCCAGCAGTACCGGACAGGGGGGAGAAAAACTGTTTTTT.

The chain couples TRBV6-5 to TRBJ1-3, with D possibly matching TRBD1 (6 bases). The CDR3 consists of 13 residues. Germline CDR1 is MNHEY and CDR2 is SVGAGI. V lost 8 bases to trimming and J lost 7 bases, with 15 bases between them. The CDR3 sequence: CASGFRGGNTIYF. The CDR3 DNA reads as TGTGCCAGCGGATTCAGGGGAGGGAACACCATATATTTT.

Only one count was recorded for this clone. Here the CDR3 DNA reads TGTGCCAGCAGCCTAGGTCGACAGGGGATCTCCTACGAGCAGTACTTC. It codes for CASSLGRQGISYEQYF. V and J are TRBV7-9 and TRBJ2-7; TRBD1 aligns across 8 bases. The CDR3 covers 16 residues. Germline CDR1 reads SEHNR; CDR2 reads FQNEAQ (reference sequence). V lost 5 bases to trimming and J lost 0 bases; unmatched junction nucleotides: 9. The variable domain in full, completed from reference TRBV7-9 and TRBJ2-7, reads DTGVSQNPRHKITKRGQNVTFRCDPISEHNRLYWYRQTLGQGPEFLTYFQNEAQLEKSRLLSDRFSAERPKGSFSTLEIQRTEQGDSAMYLCASSLGRQGISYEQYFGPGTRLTVT.

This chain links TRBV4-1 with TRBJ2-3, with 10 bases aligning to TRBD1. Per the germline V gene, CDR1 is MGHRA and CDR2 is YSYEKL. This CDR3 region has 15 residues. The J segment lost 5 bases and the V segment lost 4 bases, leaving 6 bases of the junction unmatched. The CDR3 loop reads CASSPTGGMRDTQYF. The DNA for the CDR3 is TGCGCCAGCAGCCCGACAGGGGGCATGAGAGATACGCAGTATTTT.

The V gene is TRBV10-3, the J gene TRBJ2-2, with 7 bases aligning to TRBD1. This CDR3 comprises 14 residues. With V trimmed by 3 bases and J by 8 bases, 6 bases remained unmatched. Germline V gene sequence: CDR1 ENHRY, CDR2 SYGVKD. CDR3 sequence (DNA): TGTGCCATCAGTGATTACAGGGGATCAGGGGAGCTGTTTTTT. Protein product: CAISDYRGSGELFF.

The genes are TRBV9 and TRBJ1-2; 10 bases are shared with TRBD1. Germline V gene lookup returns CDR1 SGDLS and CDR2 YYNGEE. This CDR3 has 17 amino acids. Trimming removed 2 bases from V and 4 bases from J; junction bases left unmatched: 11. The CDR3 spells CASSVDSGTGAGYGYTF. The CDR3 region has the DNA TGTGCCAGCAGCGTTGATTCCGGGACAGGGGCGGGCTATGGCTACACCTTC.

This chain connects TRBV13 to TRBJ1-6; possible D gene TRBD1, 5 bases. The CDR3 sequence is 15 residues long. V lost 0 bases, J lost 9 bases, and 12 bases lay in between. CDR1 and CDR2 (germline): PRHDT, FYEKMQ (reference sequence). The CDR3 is CASSLGGTVGSPLHF. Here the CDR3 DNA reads TGTGCCAGCAGCTTAGGAGGGACGGTGGGTTCACCCCTCCACTTT.

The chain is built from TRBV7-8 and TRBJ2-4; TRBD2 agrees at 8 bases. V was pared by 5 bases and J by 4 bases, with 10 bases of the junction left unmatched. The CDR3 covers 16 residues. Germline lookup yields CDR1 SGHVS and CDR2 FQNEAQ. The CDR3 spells CASSPGGAGDKNIQYF. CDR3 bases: TGTGCCAGCAGCCCCGGGGGGGCGGGGGATAAAAACATTCAGTACTTC.

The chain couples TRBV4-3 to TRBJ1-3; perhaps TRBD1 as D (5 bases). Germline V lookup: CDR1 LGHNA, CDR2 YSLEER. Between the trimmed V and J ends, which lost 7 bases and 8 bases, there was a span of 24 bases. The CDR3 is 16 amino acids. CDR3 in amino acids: CASIHERQGGADTIYF. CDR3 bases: TGCGCCAGCATCCATGAGAGGCAGGGCGGGGCGGACACCATATATTTT.

For the CDR3, the DNA is TGCGCCAGCAGCTTGGACGGACAGTACGAGCAGTACTTC. Translating it yields CASSLDGQYEQYF. V is TRBV5-1 and J is TRBJ2-7, with D perhaps TRBD1 (6 bases). Trimming cost V 0 bases and J 4 bases, with 8 bases left between them. The CDR3 is 13 residues long. The germline V gene encodes CDR1 SGHRS and CDR2 YFSETQ.

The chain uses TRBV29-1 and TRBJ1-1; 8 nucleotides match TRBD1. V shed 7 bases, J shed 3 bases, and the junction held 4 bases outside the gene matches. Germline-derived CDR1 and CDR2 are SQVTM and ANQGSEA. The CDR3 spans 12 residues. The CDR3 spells CSGGQGDTEAFF. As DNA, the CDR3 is TGCAGCGGAGGACAGGGAGACACTGAAGCTTTCTTT.

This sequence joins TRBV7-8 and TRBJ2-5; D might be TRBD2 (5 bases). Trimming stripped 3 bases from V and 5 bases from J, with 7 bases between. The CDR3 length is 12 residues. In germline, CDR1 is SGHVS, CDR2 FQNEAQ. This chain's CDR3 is CASSFRGETQYF. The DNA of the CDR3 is TGTGCCAGCAGCTTCCGCGGGGAGACCCAGTACTTC.

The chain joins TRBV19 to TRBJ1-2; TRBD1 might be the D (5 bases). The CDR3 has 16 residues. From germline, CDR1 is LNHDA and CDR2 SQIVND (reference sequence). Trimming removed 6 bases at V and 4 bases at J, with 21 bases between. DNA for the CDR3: TGTGCCAGTAGCAAAAACCCCGGGGACTCCGGCTATGGCTACACCTTC. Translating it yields CASSKNPGDSGYGYTF.

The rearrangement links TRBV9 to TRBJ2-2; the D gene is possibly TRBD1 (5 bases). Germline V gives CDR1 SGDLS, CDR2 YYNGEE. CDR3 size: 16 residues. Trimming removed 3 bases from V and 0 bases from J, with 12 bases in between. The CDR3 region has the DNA TGTGCCAGCAGCGGCGACAGATATGCGAACACCGGGGAGCTGTTTTTT. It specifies CASSGDRYANTGELFF.

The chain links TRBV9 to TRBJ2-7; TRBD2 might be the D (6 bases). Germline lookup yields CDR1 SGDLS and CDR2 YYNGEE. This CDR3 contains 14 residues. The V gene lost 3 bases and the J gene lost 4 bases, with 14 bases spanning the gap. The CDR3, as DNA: TGTGCCAGCAGCGCGGGACTGACCCTTTACGAGCAGTACTTC. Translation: CASSAGLTLYEQYF.

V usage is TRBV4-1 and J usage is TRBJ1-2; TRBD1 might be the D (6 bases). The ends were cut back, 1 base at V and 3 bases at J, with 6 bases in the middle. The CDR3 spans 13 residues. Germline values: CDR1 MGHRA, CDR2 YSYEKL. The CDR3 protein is CASSQGTDYGYTF. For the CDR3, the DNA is TGCGCCAGCAGCCAAGGGACAGACTATGGCTACACCTTC.

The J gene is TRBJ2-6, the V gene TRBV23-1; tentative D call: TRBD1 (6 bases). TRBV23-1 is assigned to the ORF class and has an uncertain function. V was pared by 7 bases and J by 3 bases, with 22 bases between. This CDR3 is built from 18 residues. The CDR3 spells CASTVVGADRGGANVLTF. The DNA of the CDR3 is TGCGCCAGCACTGTGGTGGGGGCGGACCGCGGTGGGGCCAACGTCCTGACTTTC.

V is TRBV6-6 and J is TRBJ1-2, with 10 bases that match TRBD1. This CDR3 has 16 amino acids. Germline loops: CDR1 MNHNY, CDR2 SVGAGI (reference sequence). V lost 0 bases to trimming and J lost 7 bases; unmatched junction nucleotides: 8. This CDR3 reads CASSYSPGQGSGGYTF. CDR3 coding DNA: TGTGCCAGCAGTTACTCCCCGGGACAGGGGAGCGGTGGCTACACCTTC.

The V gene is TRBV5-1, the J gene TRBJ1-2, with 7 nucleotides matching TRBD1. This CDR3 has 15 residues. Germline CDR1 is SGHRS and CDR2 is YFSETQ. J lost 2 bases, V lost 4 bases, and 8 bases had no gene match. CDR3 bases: TGCGCCAGCAGCACCCGGACAGGAGCCAACTATGGCTACACCTTC. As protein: CASSTRTGANYGYTF.

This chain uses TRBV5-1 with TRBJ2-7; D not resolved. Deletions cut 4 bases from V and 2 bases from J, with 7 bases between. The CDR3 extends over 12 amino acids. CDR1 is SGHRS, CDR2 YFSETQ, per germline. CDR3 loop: CASSPTTYEQYF. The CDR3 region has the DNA TGCGCCAGCAGCCCGACGACCTACGAGCAGTACTTC.

CDR3 sequence: CASSGLGLNEQFF. The CDR3 DNA follows: TGTGCCAGCAGCGGTCTAGGACTCAATGAGCAGTTCTTC. The J gene is TRBJ2-1, the V gene TRBV11-3, with a possible D match to TRBD2 (5 bases). The CDR3 runs 13 residues. V was shortened by 5 bases and J by 6 bases, with 11 bases between the two germline ends. CDR1 SGHNT and CDR2 YENEEA come from the germline V gene. Supplemented by reference TRBV11-3 and TRBJ2-1, the full variable domain reads EAGVVQSPRYKIIEKKQPVAFWCNPISGHNTLYWYLQNLGQGPELLIRYENEEAVDDSQLPKDRFSAERLKGVDSTLKIQPAELGDSAVYLCASSGLGLNEQFFGPGTRLTVL.

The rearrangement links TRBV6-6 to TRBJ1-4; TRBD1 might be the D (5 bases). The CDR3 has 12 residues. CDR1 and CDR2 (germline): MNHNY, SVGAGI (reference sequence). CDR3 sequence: CAAGGSAEKLFF. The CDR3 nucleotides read TGTGCAGCGGGGGGGTCGGCAGAAAAACTGTTTTTT.

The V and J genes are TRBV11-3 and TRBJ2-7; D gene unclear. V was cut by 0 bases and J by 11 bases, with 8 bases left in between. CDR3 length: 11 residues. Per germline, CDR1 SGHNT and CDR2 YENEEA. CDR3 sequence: CASSLDPPEYF. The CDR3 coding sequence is TGTGCCAGCAGCTTAGATCCCCCGGAGTACTTC.

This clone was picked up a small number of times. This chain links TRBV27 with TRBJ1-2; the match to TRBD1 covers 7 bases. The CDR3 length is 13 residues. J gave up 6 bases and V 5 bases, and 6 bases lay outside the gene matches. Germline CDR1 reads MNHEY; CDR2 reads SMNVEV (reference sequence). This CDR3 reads CASSPFQGDGYTF. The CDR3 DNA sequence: TGTGCCAGCAGTCCATTCCAGGGGGATGGCTACACCTTC.

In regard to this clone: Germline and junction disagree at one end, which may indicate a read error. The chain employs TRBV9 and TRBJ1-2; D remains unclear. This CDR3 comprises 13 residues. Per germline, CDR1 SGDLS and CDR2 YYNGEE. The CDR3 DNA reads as TGTGCCAGCAGCGTAAGCCCACAAAATGGTTACACCTTC. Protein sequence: CASSVSPQNGYTF.

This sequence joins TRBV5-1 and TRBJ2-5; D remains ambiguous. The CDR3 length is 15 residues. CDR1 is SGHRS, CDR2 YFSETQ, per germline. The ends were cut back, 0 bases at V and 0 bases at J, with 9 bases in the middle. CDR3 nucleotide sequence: TGCGCCAGCAGCTTGGCCCCGATTTACCAAGAGACCCAGTACTTC. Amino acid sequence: CASSLAPIYQETQYF. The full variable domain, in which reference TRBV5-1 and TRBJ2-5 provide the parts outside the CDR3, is KAGVTQTPRYLIKTRGQQVTLSCSPISGHRSVSWYQQTPGQGLQFLFEYFSETQRNKGNFPGRFSGRQFSNSRSEMNVSTLELGDSALYLCASSLAPIYQETQYFGPGTRLLVL.

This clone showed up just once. The CDR3 spells CASSPHPYGYTF. CDR3 nucleotide sequence: TGTGCCAGCAGTCCCCACCCCTATGGCTACACCTTC. This chain links TRBV27 with TRBJ1-2; D not certain. The V gene's germline CDR1 is MNHEY and CDR2 SMNVEV (reference sequence). This CDR3 comprises 12 residues. The V gene lost 5 bases and the J gene lost 4 bases, with 8 bases spanning the gap.

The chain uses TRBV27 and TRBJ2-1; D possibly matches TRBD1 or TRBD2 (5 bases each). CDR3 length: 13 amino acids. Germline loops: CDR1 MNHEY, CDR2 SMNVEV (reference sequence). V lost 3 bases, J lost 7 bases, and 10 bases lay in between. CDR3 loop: CASSFLGENEQFF. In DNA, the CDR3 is TGTGCCAGCAGTTTTCTAGGGGAGAATGAGCAGTTCTTC.

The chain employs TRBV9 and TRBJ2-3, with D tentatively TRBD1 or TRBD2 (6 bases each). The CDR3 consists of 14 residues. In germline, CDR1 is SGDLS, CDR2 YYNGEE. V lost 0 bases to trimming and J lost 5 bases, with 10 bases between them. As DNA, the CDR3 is TGTGCCAGCAGCGTAGGGGGGGCCGGAGATACGCAGTATTTT. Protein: CASSVGGAGDTQYF.

DNA for the CDR3: TGCGCCAGCAGTTACTCCTACGAGCAGTACTTC. This gives the protein CASSYSYEQYF. V usage is TRBV5-1 and J usage is TRBJ2-7; D gene uncertain. The V gene lost 5 bases and the J gene lost 0 bases, with 3 bases spanning the gap. The CDR3 is made up of 11 amino acids. Looked up from germline, CDR1 is SGHRS and CDR2 is YFSETQ.